One and the same sample provided the 13 T cell receptor beta chains below, sequenced in a study of T cell responses to AZD1222 COVID-19 vaccine. Some clones are missing from TCRdb's copy, which holds only in-frame ones; the method was immunoSEQ multiplex PCR. The sample has 170,000 or so clones; approximately 90% are singletons. The specimen comprised peripheral blood, sampled on day 0 of AZD1222 vaccination. The origin of the receptors is an adult in good health.

The chain joins TRBV15 to TRBJ1-1; D is unresolved. Germline values: CDR1 LNHNV, CDR2 YYDKDF (reference sequence). Between the trimmed V and J ends, which lost 4 bases and 4 bases, there was a span of 10 bases. CDR3 size: 13 residues. The CDR3, as DNA: TGTGCCACCAGCACCCGAATGACCACTGAAGCTTTCTTT. Amino acids: CATSTRMTTEAFF.

The gene calls are TRBV2 and TRBJ2-3; unclear D gene. CDR1 and CDR2 (germline): SNHLY, FYNNEI. The CDR3 totals 12 residues. The V and J ends lost 6 bases and 14 bases respectively, with 18 bases between them. CDR3 in amino acids: CASRTADPVGYF. The CDR3 region has the DNA TGTGCCAGCAGGACTGCGGACCCAGTTGGGTATTTT.

The chain has TRBV7-2 and TRBJ2-1; D is unresolved. Trimming cost V 5 bases and J 2 bases, with 7 bases left between them. CDR1 and CDR2 (germline): SGHTA, FQGNSA. The CDR3 is 13 residues long. The CDR3 region is CASSRPAYNEQFF. The CDR3 DNA sequence: TGTGCCAGCAGCCGCCCAGCCTACAATGAGCAGTTCTTC.

The gene calls are TRBV7-2 and TRBJ1-3, with 8 positions matching TRBD1. Germline CDR1 is SGHTA and CDR2 is FQGNSA. V was pared by 8 bases and J by 2 bases, with 2 bases of the junction left unmatched. The CDR3 is made up of 13 amino acids. The DNA for the CDR3 is TGTGCCAGCTTGGACAGGGCTGGAAACACCATATATTTT. Protein: CASLDRAGNTIYF.

The V and J genes are TRBV2 and TRBJ1-1, with 9 bases that match TRBD1. The CDR3 spans 14 residues. The J segment lost 8 bases and the V segment lost 2 bases, leaving 6 bases of the junction unmatched. The V gene's germline CDR1 is SNHLY and CDR2 FYNNEI. The CDR3 region has the DNA TGTGCCAGCAGTGAATGGGGACAGGGTTGGGAAGCTTTCTTT. Translating gives CASSEWGQGWEAFF.

This chain uses TRBV3-1 (or the pseudogene TRBV3-2) with TRBJ1-2, with no clear D. From germline, CDR1 is LGHDT and CDR2 YNNKEL (reference sequence). V lost 1 base to trimming and J lost 13 bases, with 10 bases between them. The CDR3 is 11 residues long. The CDR3 loop reads CASSQGSGCTF. The DNA for the CDR3 is TGTGCCAGCAGCCAAGGATCGGGGTGCACCTTC.

The CDR3 protein is CASSQVATGRLETQYF. DNA for the CDR3: TGTGCCAGCAGCCAAGTTGCGACAGGGAGGCTCGAGACCCAGTACTTC. The chain recombines TRBV14 with TRBJ2-5; tentatively, D is TRBD1 (7 bases). This CDR3 comprises 16 residues. V was cut by 1 base and J by 5 bases, with 17 bases left in between. Germline V CDR1 and CDR2: SGHDN, FVKESK.

The rearrangement uses TRBV7-9 and TRBJ2-1; D is unclear. Germline-derived CDR1 and CDR2 are SEHNR and FQNEAQ (reference sequence). The CDR3 consists of 13 residues. V was pared by 3 bases and J by 7 bases, with 10 bases between. CDR3 in DNA: TGTGCCAGCAGCTTTATGCCGAGGAATGAGCAGTTCTTC. This encodes CASSFMPRNEQFF.

Comments on this clone: One end of the junction does not line up with germline, which may come from a read error. The chain recombines TRBV25-1 with TRBJ2-7; the D call may be TRBD1 or TRBD2 (6 bases each). In germline, CDR1 is MGHDK, CDR2 SYGVNS. The length of the CDR3 is 11 residues. CDR3 bases: TGTGCCAGCGGTGAAGGGGGGAAGCAGTACTTC. Its protein product is CASGEGGKQYF.

This rearrangement joins TRBV4-2 to TRBJ1-1; no reliable D call. The CDR3 totals 15 residues. Trimming shortened V by 1 base and J by 1 base, and 10 bases separated the two germline ends. Germline V CDR1 and CDR2: LGHNA, YNFKEQ. The CDR3 region has the DNA TGTGCCAGCAGCCAAGGCAAAGGGAAGAACACTGAAGCTTTCTTT. It translates to CASSQGKGKNTEAFF.

The genes are TRBV18 and TRBJ2-1; 8 bases fit TRBD2. Germline V gene lookup returns CDR1 KGHSH and CDR2 LQKENI. The trim removed 4 bases at V and 2 bases at J, leaving 7 bases unmatched. CDR3 length: 16 amino acids. Written as DNA, the CDR3 is TGTGCCAGCTCACGACGGGAGCGGGGGACCTACAATGAGCAGTTCTTC. Translation: CASSRRERGTYNEQFF.

The chain has TRBV13 and TRBJ1-5, with D unclear. Germline loops: CDR1 PRHDT, CDR2 FYEKMQ (reference sequence). The ends were cut back, 0 bases at V and 7 bases at J, with 4 bases in the middle. This CDR3 comprises 12 residues. CDR3 protein: CASSLGGQPQHF. The CDR3 DNA reads as TGTGCCAGCAGCTTAGGGGGCCAGCCCCAGCATTTT. Looking up the rest from reference TRBV13 and TRBJ1-5 gives the full variable domain: AAGVIQSPRHLIKEKRETATLKCYPIPRHDTVYWYQQGPGQDPQFLISFYEKMQSDKGSIPDRFSAQQFSDYHSELNMSSLELGDSALYFCASSLGGQPQHFGDGTRLSIL.

This clone showed up just a few times. The chain couples TRBV29-1 to TRBJ1-1; TRBD1 matches at 11 bases. This CDR3 has 13 residues. In germline, CDR1 is SQVTM, CDR2 ANQGSEA. J was trimmed by 4 bases and V by 7 bases; bases with no gene match: 5. For the CDR3, the DNA is TGCAGCGCTGGGACAGGGGGGACCACTGAAGCTTTCTTT. Its translation is CSAGTGGTTEAFF.